What follows is one TCR beta chain and its context. Antigen unknown. This specimen comes from a study of cytomegalovirus exposure and HLA in healthy donors. Vbeta (60) and Jbeta (13) primers were used in the PCR. Using immunoSEQ multiplex PCR, the repertoire was profiled, and TCRdb retains in-frame clones only, with some absent. The table includes under 130,000 clones, 77% detected once. Germline assignment: CDR1 MGHRA and CDR2 YSYEKL. The CDR3 is made up of 20 amino acids. Deletions cut 0 bases from V and 4 bases from J, with 28 bases between. Study-level results: Per published reports, the classifier diagnosed cytomegalovirus status with high specificity and sensitivity. Across donors, most TCRs were seen rarely, yet some public ones were widespread. Earlier analysis yielded a pattern in which most TCR beta V segments were productive about 90% or about 30% of the time.

It was healthy bone marrow donors who served as donors. The chain joins TRBV4-1 to TRBJ2-7; D possibly corresponds to TRBD1 (6 bases). The material sequenced was PBMCs. The sequence was obtained from a woman aged 40 to 55 in good health and CMV-seropositive. The CDR3 spells CASSQDHFMGTRGRVYEQYF. The DNA for the CDR3 is TGCGCCAGCAGCCAAGATCATTTTATGGGGACAAGAGGGCGAGTTTACGAGCAGTACTTC.